This TCR beta chain emerged from a study of OX40 agonist ivuxolimab in advanced cancers. Turning to the study itself: Administration of intravenous ivuxolimab to patients occurred every 2 weeks at 0.01 to 10 mg/kg. Having had anti-PD-1, anti-PD-L1 or anti-CTLA-4 therapy before was allowed, and approximately 40% had some. Regarding the study as a whole: At 0.1 to 3.0 mg/kg, CD4+ and CD8+ blood T cells expanded clonally by week 6. Normalized expansion of T-cell clones was also low for some nonresponders.

Using immunoSEQ multiplex PCR, the repertoire was profiled, and TCRdb retains in-frame clones only, with some absent. The table has 80,000 to 95,000 clones, 80% to 90% seen once; the top ten hold approximately 1.5%. In its sample, this clone was seen once. Its matching antigen is unknown. CDR3 length: 12 amino acids. Germline CDR1 SEHNR, CDR2 FQNEAQ (reference sequence). Trimming stripped 3 bases from V and 3 bases from J, with 3 bases between. The receptor's source is an adult with an advanced solid tumor such as melanoma, head and neck, liver or kidney cancer. The material sequenced was CD4+ or CD8+ T cells sorted from blood, taken in a trial of the OX40 agonist ivuxolimab. This rearrangement joins TRBV7-9 to TRBJ1-5, with D hard to call. CDR3: CASSFTNQPQHF. CDR3 nucleotides: TGTGCCAGCAGCTTTACCAATCAGCCCCAGCATTTT.